This TCR beta chain was identified during a study of shared clonotypes between healthy human individuals. Points from the study as a whole: Shared clonotypes across all four donors exceeded non-shared ones in generation probability.

About this clone: Antigen specificity is unknown.

With 7 bases clipped from V and 6 bases from J, the junction kept 6 bases outside the gene matches. The CDR3 is 16 amino acids. Germline assignment: CDR1 SGHNT and CDR2 YYREEE (reference sequence). This table comes from immunoSEQ multiplex PCR, and its TCRdb copy is limited to in-frame clones, with some not included. The top ten hold more than 0.35% of the sample, which has approximately 2,300,000 clones, under 95% seen once. The TCR sequence derives from a man aged 18 to 30 in good health. Some clones in this sample may be carry-over from other donors' samples. The material sequenced was naive CD4+ T cells from PBMCs. Indicated subset: CD45RA+ positively selected. The rearrangement uses TRBV5-4 and TRBJ2-2; 16 bases match TRBD2. The CDR3 nucleotides read TGTGCCAGCGGAGCGGGACTAGCGGGAGGGGCCGGGGAGCTGTTTTTT. Translating it yields CASGAGLAGGAGELFF. The full variable domain, completed using reference TRBV5-4 and TRBJ2-2, is ETGVTQSPTHLIKTRGQQVTLRCSSQSGHNTVSWYQQALGQGPQFIFQYYREEENGRGNFPPRFSGLQFPNYSSELNVNALELDDSALYLCASGAGLAGGAGELFFGEGSRLTVL.